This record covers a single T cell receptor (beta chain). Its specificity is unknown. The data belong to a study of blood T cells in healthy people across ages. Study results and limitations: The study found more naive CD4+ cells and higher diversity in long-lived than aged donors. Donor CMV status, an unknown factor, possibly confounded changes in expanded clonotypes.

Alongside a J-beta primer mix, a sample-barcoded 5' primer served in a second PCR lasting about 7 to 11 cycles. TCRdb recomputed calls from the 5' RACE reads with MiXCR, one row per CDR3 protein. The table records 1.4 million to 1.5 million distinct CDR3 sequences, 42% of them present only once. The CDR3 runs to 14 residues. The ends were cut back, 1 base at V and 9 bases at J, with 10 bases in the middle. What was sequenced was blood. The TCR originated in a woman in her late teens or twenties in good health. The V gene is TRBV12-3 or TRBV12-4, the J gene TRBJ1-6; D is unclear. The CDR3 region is CASSLDNLGSPLHF. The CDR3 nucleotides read TGTGCCAGCAGTTTAGATAATTTGGGTTCACCCCTCCACTTT.